The 13 T cell receptor beta chains reported below all come from one sample, sequenced in a study of response to subunit inactivated influenza vaccine. TCRdb passed the RT-PCR reads through MiXCR, listing each CDR3 protein once. The sample has 650,000 to 800,000 distinct CDR3 sequences, roughly 20% seen once. Here the sequenced sample was PBMCs from blood, taken more than 4 days after vaccination. All receptors come from a man aged 50 to 60 who received an inactivated influenza vaccine.

This sequence joins TRBV12-3 or TRBV12-4 and TRBJ2-7; 8 bases map to TRBD1. V dropped 6 bases and J dropped 1; count of bases not matched to a gene: 5. This CDR3 has 14 amino acids. The CDR3 loop is CASRETGASYEQYF. CDR3 DNA: TGTGCCAGCAGGGAGACAGGGGCTTCCTACGAGCAGTACTTC.

V gene TRBV9 combines with J gene TRBJ2-3, with TRBD1 matching 7 bases. The CDR3 sequence is 18 residues long. V was pared by 4 bases and J by 2 bases, with 16 bases of the junction left unmatched. The germline V gene has CDR1 SGDLS and CDR2 YYNGEE. The CDR3 loop reads CASSLRTEQGPTTDTQYF. CDR3 DNA sequence: TGTGCCAGCAGCCTTCGAACGGAACAGGGGCCTACCACAGATACGCAGTATTTT.

V gene TRBV21-1 combines with J gene TRBJ2-2; TRBD1 reflects the table's D call only, with no check against the DNA. TRBV21-1 is tagged as a pseudogene. The length of the CDR3 is 15 residues. DNA for the CDR3: TGTGCCAGCAGCAAAGGAGGGGGGCCCACCGGGGAGCTGTTTTTT. Its protein is CASSKGGGPTGELFF.

The V and J genes are TRBV28 and TRBJ2-7, with TRBD1 identical over 7 bases. The CDR3 extends over 16 amino acids. V lost 5 bases, J lost 3 bases, and 13 bases stayed unmatched. Per the germline V gene, CDR1 is MDHEN and CDR2 is SYDVKM. CDR3 in DNA: TGTGCCAGCAGTAGGATTCGGACAGGCGACCTCTACGAGCAGTACTTC. The encoded protein is CASSRIRTGDLYEQYF.

The table lists this clonotype with a few counts. The chain recombines TRBV28 with TRBJ1-2, with 8 nucleotides matching TRBD1. Looked up from germline, CDR1 is MDHEN and CDR2 is SYDVKM. With V trimmed by 5 bases and J by 6 bases, 17 bases remained unmatched. The CDR3 spans 17 residues. The CDR3 loop is CASSAPGYKTGDDGYTF. Written as DNA, the CDR3 is TGTGCCAGCAGTGCGCCAGGATACAAGACAGGGGACGATGGCTACACCTTC.

This clonotype was seen ten or more times. The chain couples TRBV7-9 to TRBJ2-7; unclear D gene. The germline V gene has CDR1 SEHNR and CDR2 FQNEAQ (reference sequence). Trimming left V 1 base short and J 4 bases short, with 11 bases between. This CDR3 is 14 amino acids long. CDR3 amino acids: CASSLGFLSYEQYF. CDR3 sequence (DNA): TGTGCCAGCAGCTTAGGTTTCTTAAGTTACGAGCAGTACTTC.

In its sample, this clonotype was seen a few times. V is TRBV29-1 and J is TRBJ1-2, with no clear D. Looked up from germline, CDR1 is SQVTM and CDR2 is ANQGSEA. The CDR3 runs to 13 residues. Trimming stripped 3 bases from V and 9 bases from J, with 17 bases between. CDR3 sequence (DNA): TGCAGCGTTGAGTCCTACCAACCTGGGAGCTACACCTTC. It codes for CSVESYQPGSYTF.

In this sample, this clonotype turned up a few times. This chain joins TRBV18 and TRBJ1-6; 7 positions agree with TRBD1. This CDR3 spans 15 amino acids. Germline V lookup: CDR1 KGHSH, CDR2 LQKENI. With V trimmed by 6 bases and J by 9 bases, 11 bases remained unmatched. CDR3 residues: CASSAQQGSGSPLHF. CDR3 coding DNA: TGTGCCAGCTCGGCCCAACAGGGGTCGGGTTCACCCCTCCACTTT.

The V call is TRBV5-1, the J call TRBJ2-2, with TRBD1 matching over 10 bases. Germline-derived CDR1 and CDR2 are SGHRS and YFSETQ. The CDR3 spans 15 residues. J gave up 6 bases and V 4 bases, and 6 bases lay outside the gene matches. The CDR3 DNA reads TGCGCCAGCAGCACGGGACAGGGGATGGCCGGGGAGCTGTTTTTT. The encoded protein is CASSTGQGMAGELFF.

This clonotype was observed a few times. The chain carries TRBV5-4 and TRBJ2-1; 11 bases fit TRBD2. The CDR3 has 15 residues. Germline V CDR1 and CDR2: SGHNT, YYREEE (reference sequence). The J segment lost 7 bases and the V segment lost 4 bases, leaving 7 bases of the junction unmatched. The CDR3 sequence: CASSTGLAANNEQFF. The CDR3 region has the DNA TGTGCCAGCAGCACGGGACTAGCGGCAAATAATGAGCAGTTCTTC.

The V call is TRBV7-9, the J call TRBJ2-3, with no clear D. Trimming stripped 7 bases from V and 1 base from J, with 12 bases between. The CDR3 spans 14 residues. The germline V gene has CDR1 SEHNR and CDR2 FQNEAQ (reference sequence). CDR3 region: CASKISAGTDTQYF. The CDR3 coding sequence is TGTGCCAGCAAGATTTCCGCGGGCACAGATACGCAGTATTTT. The complete variable domain, with remaining parts taken from reference TRBV7-9 and TRBJ2-3, reads DTGVSQNPRHKITKRGQNVTFRCDPISEHNRLYWYRQTLGQGPEFLTYFQNEAQLEKSRLLSDRFSAERPKGSFSTLEIQRTEQGDSAMYLCASKISAGTDTQYFGPGTRLTVL.

This clonotype has a handful of counts. The chain carries TRBV6-2 or TRBV6-3 and TRBJ2-7, with TRBD1 matching over 9 bases. Germline assignment: CDR1 MNHEY and CDR2 SVGEGT. The CDR3 consists of 15 residues. V shed 6 bases and J 3 bases; nucleotides not matched to a gene: 9. As DNA, the CDR3 is TGTGCCAGCAGACCCAGGGGACAGGGAGGCTACGAGCAGTACTTC. Protein: CASRPRGQGGYEQYF.

This clonotype was detected ten times or more. The V call is TRBV29-1, the J call TRBJ1-2; maybe TRBD1 (6 bases). Trimming left V 3 bases short and J 4 bases short, with 9 bases between. This CDR3 is built from 12 residues. Germline-derived CDR1 and CDR2 are SQVTM and ANQGSEA. DNA for the CDR3: TGCAGCGTTGAGGGGGCAGGCTATGGCTACACCTTC. Its translation: CSVEGAGYGYTF.